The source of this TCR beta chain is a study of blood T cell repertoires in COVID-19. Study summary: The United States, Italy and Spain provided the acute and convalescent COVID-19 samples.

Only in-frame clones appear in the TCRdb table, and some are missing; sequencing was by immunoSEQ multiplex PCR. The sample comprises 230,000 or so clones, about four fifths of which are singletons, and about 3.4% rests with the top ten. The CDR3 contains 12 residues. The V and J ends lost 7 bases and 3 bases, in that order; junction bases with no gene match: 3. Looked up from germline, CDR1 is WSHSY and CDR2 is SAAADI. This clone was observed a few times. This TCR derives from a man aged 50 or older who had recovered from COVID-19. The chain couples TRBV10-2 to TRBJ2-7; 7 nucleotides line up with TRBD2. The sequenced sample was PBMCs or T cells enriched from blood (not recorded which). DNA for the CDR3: TGCGCCAGCACCAGCGGGAACTACGAGCAGTACTTC. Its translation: CASTSGNYEQYF.